The entry that follows covers one TCR beta chain sequence. Its antigen is as yet unknown. PCR amplification relied on 60 Vbeta primers (plus 13 Jbeta primers). TCRdb's copy holds only in-frame clones and misses some; the assay was immunoSEQ multiplex PCR. The table counts 95,000 to 150,000 clones; about 2.5% lies in the top ten. With 5 bases removed from V and 4 bases from J, the gap between germline ends came to 18 bases. CDR1 GTSNPN and CDR2 SVGIG come from the germline V gene (reference sequence). The CDR3 is 14 amino acids. These data originate in a study of cytomegalovirus exposure and HLA in healthy donors. Study-level findings and limits: A later analysis revealed that TCR association rates differed between HLA loci, peaking at DRB1 and bottoming out at HLA-C. The study labeled around 160 TCR beta chains cytomegalovirus-associated. Later analysis identified some 16,000 TCR beta sequences associated with HLA alleles, using a false discovery rate threshold of 0.05.

The receptor was isolated from a man between 25 and 39 years old in good health and CMV-seronegative. The chain joins TRBV30 to TRBJ2-7, with D uncertain. The specimen sequenced was PBMCs. DNA of the CDR3: TGTGCCTGGGCCTTTAAGGCGGCCCTATACGAGCAGTACTTC. Translated: CAWAFKAALYEQYF.